Given below is one TCR beta chain in context. In its sample, this clonotype was seen a few times. Its cognate antigen has yet to be identified. No much larger clonotype is one base removed from it; base qualities were not supplied. From its cysteine to its phenylalanine, the CDR3 spans 17 amino acids. Of all the DNA, just the CDR3 is kept, 51 bases in frame from base 1. Trimmed from V: 5 bases; trimmed from J: 2 bases; junction bases lacking a gene match: 12. Via the germline V gene, CDR1 is SGHVS and CDR2 FNYEAQ. The data derive from a study of T cells in Graves' hyperthyroidism and ophthalmopathy (dated by TCRdb to between 2018 and 2021). Some background on the complete study: To identify distinguishing TCR V-J signatures, a discovery cohort of 90 to 100 patients was used, comprising under 45 with Graves' ophthalmopathy and around 60 with stable Graves' hyperthyroidism. An independent validation cohort of some 18 hyperthyroidism patients and 17 patients who later progressed to ophthalmopathy tested prospective prediction of ophthalmopathy. The 100 or so discovery patients were randomly split 7:3 into training and test sets. Thyroid tissue and blood T-cell repertoires from several Graves' hyperthyroidism patients were also compared in the study. TCR Vbeta CDR3 sequencing of 130 to 150 peripheral blood samples (fewer than 45 ophthalmopathy, 75 to 85 hyperthyroidism and some 17 progressor patients) is reported in the paper. Following sampling, methimazole starting at 30 mg daily was given to hyperthyroidism patients, and high-dose intravenous methylprednisolone was given to ophthalmopathy patients. General findings and caveats noted by the study authors: In validation, the model predicted progression to ophthalmopathy with roughly 70% sensitivity and roughly 72% specificity, a median of around six months before onset. A model built on a 13 V-J signature distinguished ophthalmopathy from stable hyperthyroidism, reaching roughly 88% sensitivity and 81% to 83% specificity in cross-validation and 80%/75% in testing. No statistical method was used to fix the sample size in advance, and group allocation was not hidden from the investigators. Blood samples also contained most of the expanded thyroid clonotypes (frequency above 0.001), which suggests that blood repertoires may reflect thyroid immune responses.

Stable Graves' hyperthyroidism was defined as no progression to ophthalmopathy during 18 months of follow-up. Hyperthyroidism patients were aged 18 to 65 years and newly diagnosed, with disease duration of less than 2 months. Exclusion was applied to patients with uncontrolled infections, other autoimmune diseases, pregnancy or lactation. Diagnoses were established on the basis of clinical symptoms, serum thyroxine and TRAb, thyroid ultrasound, and orbital computed tomography. Total RNA was extracted using Trizol reagent, and RNA quality was assessed on an Agilent 2100 Bioanalyzer. The TCR beta CDR3 regions were amplified from RNA transcripts. The first round of RT-PCR for the TCR CDR3 was performed with the HTBI primer set and the Qiagen OneStep RT-PCR kit. A second multiplex PCR round built the libraries, followed by size selection and purification. Sequencing of the libraries was done on an Illumina HiSeq2000 using paired-end 100 bp reads. Per the source publication's procedure: Raw data were processed with SOAPnuke, discarding reads with adapters, uncalled bases, mean Phred below 15, or no exact constant-primer or identifier match. High-quality paired reads were merged with COPE v1.2.5, and unique nucleotide sequences were defined as clonotypes. MiTCR v1.1 was used to align clonotypes to the IMGT TRBV, TRBD and TRBJ reference segments. The analysis included only V-J combinations with a frequency above 0.0001, which together covered 99% to 99.2% of the repertoires. The TCS score was defined as F50 (clonal expansion) divided by E x V (chaos), with BLOSUM62-based TCRdist calculated between CDR3 peptides within each V-J. Welch's t-statistics and random forest reduced fewer than 600 V-J features to 10 to 15, which were used in a naive Bayes classifier (R e1071). The raw public reads went through TCRdb reprocessing: fastp at Q25, MiXCR clone calling, in-frame beta chains kept. When rows share a CDR3 protein, they turn into one entry using the most common DNA and genes. None of the V and J calls come from the authors' own analysis; TCRdb made them. This sample is represented by 560,000 or so distinct CDR3 sequences; more than 45% of them were singletons. Roughly 8.2% of the sample is taken by the ten largest.

The receptor was isolated from a woman between 18 and 29 years old with Graves' hyperthyroidism. Donor details come from another sample of the same person, matched by shared clones. Material for sequencing was peripheral blood or thyroid tissue (not recorded which). The chain couples TRBV7-6 to TRBJ2-5; 9 nucleotides in the junction match TRBD1. The CDR3 region reads CASSPQDRGPQQETQYF. The sequenced DNA: TGTGCCAGCAGCCCCCAGGACAGGGGACCGCAACAAGAGACCCAGTACTTC.